Sequencing of this T cell receptor beta chain was carried out in a study of blood T cell repertoires in COVID-19. TCRdb's table, derived via immunoSEQ multiplex PCR, lists solely in-frame clones and lacks some. This table holds fewer than 350,000 clones, around 85% found once. Trimming took off 3 bases at V and 6 bases at J, with 8 bases between the two ends. The CDR3 totals 12 residues. The V gene's germline CDR1 is LGHDT and CDR2 YNNKEL (reference sequence). The TCR originated in a woman under 40 who had recovered from COVID-19. Sequencing used peripheral blood. The rearrangement joins TRBV3-1 (or the pseudogene TRBV3-2) to TRBJ1-2; D not certain. The CDR3 here is CASSQVSDGYTF. The CDR3 bases are TGTGCCAGCAGCCAGGTCAGCGATGGCTACACCTTC.